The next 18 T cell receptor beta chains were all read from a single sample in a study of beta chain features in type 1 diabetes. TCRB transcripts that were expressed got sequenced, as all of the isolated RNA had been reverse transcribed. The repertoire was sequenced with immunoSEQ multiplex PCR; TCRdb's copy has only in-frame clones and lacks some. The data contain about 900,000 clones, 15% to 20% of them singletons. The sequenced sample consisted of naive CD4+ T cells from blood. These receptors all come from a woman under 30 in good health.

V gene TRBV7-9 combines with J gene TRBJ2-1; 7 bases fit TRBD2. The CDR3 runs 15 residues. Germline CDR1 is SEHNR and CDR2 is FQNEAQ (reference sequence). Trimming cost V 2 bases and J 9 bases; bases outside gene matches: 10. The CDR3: CASSLRPSGSAEQFF. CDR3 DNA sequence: TGTGCCAGCAGCTTAAGGCCTAGCGGATCGGCTGAGCAGTTCTTC.

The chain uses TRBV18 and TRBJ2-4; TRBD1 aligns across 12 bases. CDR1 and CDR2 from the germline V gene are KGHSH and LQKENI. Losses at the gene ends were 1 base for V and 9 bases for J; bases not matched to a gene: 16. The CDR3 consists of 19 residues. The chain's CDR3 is CASSPLHSGTGGRDSIQYF. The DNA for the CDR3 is TGTGCCAGCTCACCACTTCATTCTGGGACAGGGGGCCGAGATAGCATTCAGTACTTC.

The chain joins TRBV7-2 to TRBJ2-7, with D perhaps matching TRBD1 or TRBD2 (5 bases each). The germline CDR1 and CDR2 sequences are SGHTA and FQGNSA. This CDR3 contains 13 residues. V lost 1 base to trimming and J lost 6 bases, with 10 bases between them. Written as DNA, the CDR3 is TGTGCCAGCAGCTTAGGTATGGGACGCGAGCAGTACTTC. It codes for CASSLGMGREQYF. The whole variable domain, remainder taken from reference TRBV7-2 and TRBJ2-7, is GAGVSQSPSNKVTEKGKDVELRCDPISGHTALYWYRQSLGQGLEFLIYFQGNSAPDKSGLPSDRFSAERTGGSVSTLTIQRTQQEDSAVYLCASSLGMGREQYFGPGTRLTVT.

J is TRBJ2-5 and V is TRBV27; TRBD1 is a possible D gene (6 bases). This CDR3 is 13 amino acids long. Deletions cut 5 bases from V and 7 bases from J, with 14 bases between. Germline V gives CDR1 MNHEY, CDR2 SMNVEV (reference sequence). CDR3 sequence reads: CASSQDSRGTQYF. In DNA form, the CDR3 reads TGTGCCAGCAGTCAGGACAGTCGTGGGACCCAGTACTTC.

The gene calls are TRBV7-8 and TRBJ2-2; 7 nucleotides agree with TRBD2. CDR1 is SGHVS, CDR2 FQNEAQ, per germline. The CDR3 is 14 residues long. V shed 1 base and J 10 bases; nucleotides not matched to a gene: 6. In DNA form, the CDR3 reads TGTGCCAGCAGCTTAGTTCTAGCGGACATGGAGCTGTTTTTT. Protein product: CASSLVLADMELFF.

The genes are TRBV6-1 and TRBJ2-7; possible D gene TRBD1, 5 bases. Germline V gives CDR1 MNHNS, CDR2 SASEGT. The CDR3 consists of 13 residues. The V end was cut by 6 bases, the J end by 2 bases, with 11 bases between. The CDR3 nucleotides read TGTGCCAGCAGGATTACAGGAGCCTACGAGCAGTACTTC. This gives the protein CASRITGAYEQYF.

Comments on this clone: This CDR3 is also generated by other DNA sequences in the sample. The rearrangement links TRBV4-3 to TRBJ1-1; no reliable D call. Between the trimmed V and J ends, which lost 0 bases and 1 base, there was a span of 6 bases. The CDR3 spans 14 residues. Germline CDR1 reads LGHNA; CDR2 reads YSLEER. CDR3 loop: CASSQEPGNTEAFF. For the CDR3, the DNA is TGCGCCAGCAGCCAAGAGCCGGGGAACACTGAAGCTTTCTTT.

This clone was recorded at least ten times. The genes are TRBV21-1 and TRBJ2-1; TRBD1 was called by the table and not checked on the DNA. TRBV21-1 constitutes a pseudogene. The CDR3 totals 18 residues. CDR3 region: CASSKMRTGTPHWHEQFF. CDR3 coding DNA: TGTGCCAGCAGCAAAATGCGTACCGGGACACCCCACTGGCATGAGCAGTTCTTC.

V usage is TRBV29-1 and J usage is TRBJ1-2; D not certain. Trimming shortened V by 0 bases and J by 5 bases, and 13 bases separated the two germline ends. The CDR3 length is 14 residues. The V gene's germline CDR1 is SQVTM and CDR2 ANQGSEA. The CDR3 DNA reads TGCAGCGTTGAAGATTCCCCCCCCCTTTATGGCTACACCTTC. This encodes CSVEDSPPLYGYTF.

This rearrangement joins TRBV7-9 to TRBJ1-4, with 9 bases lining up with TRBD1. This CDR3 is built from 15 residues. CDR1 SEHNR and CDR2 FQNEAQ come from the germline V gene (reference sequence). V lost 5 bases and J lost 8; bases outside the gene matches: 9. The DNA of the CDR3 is TGTGCCAGCAGCCAAGCACAGGGGGCCAGCGAAAAACTGTTTTTT. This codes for CASSQAQGASEKLFF. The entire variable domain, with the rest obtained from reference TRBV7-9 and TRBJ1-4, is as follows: DTGVSQNPRHKITKRGQNVTFRCDPISEHNRLYWYRQTLGQGPEFLTYFQNEAQLEKSRLLSDRFSAERPKGSFSTLEIQRTEQGDSAMYLCASSQAQGASEKLFFGSGTQLSVL.

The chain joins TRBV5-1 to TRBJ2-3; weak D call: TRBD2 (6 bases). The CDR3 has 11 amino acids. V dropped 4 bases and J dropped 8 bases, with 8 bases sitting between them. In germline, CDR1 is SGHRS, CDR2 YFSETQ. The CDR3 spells CASSGDFTQYF. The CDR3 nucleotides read TGCGCCAGCAGCGGGGACTTTACGCAGTATTTT.

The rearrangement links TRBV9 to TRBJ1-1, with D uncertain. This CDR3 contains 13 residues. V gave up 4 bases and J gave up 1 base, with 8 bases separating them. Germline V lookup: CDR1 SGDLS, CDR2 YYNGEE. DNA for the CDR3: TGTGCCAGCAGCCTAGACCAGAACACTGAAGCTTTCTTT. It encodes CASSLDQNTEAFF.

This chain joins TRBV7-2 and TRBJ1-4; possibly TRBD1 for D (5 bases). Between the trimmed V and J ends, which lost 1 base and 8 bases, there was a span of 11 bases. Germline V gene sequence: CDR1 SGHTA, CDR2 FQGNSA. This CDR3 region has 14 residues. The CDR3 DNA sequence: TGTGCCAGCAGCTTAGGTGCAGGGCGAGAAAAACTGTTTTTT. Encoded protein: CASSLGAGREKLFF.

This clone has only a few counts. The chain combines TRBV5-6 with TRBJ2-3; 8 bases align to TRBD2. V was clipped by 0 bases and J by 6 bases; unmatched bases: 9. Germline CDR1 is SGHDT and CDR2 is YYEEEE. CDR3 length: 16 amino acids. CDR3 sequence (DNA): TGTGCCAGCAGCTTGGACTCTTTAGTAGCGGGGGATACGCAGTATTTT. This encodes CASSLDSLVAGDTQYF.

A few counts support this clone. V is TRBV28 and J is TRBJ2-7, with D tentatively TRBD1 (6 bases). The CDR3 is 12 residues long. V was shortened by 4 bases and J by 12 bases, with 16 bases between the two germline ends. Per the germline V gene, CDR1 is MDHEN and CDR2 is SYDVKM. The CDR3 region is CASSSRWTEWYF. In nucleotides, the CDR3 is TGTGCCAGCAGTTCGCGGTGGACAGAGTGGTACTTC.

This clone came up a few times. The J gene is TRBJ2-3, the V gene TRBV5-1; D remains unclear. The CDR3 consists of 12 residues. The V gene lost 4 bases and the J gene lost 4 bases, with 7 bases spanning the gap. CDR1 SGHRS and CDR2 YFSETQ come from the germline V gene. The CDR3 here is CASSQPADTQYF. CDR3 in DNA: TGCGCCAGCAGCCAACCGGCAGATACGCAGTATTTT.

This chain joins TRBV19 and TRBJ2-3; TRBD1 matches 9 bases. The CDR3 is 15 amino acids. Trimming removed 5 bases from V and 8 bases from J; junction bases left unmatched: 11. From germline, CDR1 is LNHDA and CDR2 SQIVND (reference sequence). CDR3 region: CASSPQTRQGGTQYF. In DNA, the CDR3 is TGTGCCAGTAGTCCGCAAACTCGACAGGGGGGTACGCAGTATTTT.

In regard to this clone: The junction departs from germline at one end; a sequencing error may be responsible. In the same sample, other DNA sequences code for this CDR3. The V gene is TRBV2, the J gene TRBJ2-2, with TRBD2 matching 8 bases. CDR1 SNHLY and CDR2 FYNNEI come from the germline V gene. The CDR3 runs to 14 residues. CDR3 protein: CASSRDSGIGELFF. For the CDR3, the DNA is TGCGCCAGCTCCCGGGATAGCGGGATCGGGGAGCTGTTTTTT.